This T cell receptor (beta chain) was captured by sequencing in a study of blood T cell repertoires in COVID-19. Study-level information: Italy, Spain and the United States were the sources of the convalescent and acute COVID-19 samples. PBMCs, B-cell-depleted T cells, or T cells provided the cDNA or gDNA that made up the material.

Individuals aged roughly 18 to 100 years were recruited from roughly 22 US areas. Participants' own reports of clinical history determined their cohort assignment. Repertoires were generated with immunoSEQ multiplex PCR, while TCRdb's copy carries only in-frame clones and drops some. The sample carries almost 250,000 clones, around 89% recorded once. Per the germline V gene, CDR1 is PRHDT and CDR2 is FYEKMQ (reference sequence). The CDR3 runs 16 residues. V shed 5 bases, J shed 1 base, and the junction held 9 bases outside the gene matches. This sequence joins TRBV13 and TRBJ2-7, with 9 bases matching TRBD2. The sequence was collected from a woman aged 25 to 39 who had recovered from COVID-19. Sequencing was carried out using PBMCs or T cells enriched from blood (not recorded which). The CDR3 region has the DNA TGTGCCAGCAGCCCCCCTCCGGGACTAGCTTCCTACGAGCAGTACTTC. Translating gives CASSPPPGLASYEQYF.